One and the same sample provided the 2 T cell receptor beta chains below, sequenced in a study of cytomegalovirus exposure and HLA in healthy donors. In the PCR, 60 Vbeta and 13 Jbeta primers were used. TCRdb's copy holds only in-frame clones and misses some; the assay was immunoSEQ multiplex PCR. In the table there are some 150,000 clones, 50% to 75% of which are singletons. Sequenced: PBMCs. The receptors stem from a woman in her 40s in good health and CMV-seronegative.

The V gene is TRBV11-2, the J gene TRBJ2-6, with D possibly matching TRBD2 (6 bases). CDR1 and CDR2 (germline): SGHAT, FQNNGV. The CDR3 is 19 amino acids. V lost 6 bases, J lost 0 bases, and 21 bases lay in between. DNA of the CDR3: TGTGCCAGCAGGAAAGTAAGGGGCAGCGGGTCCTCTGGGGCCAACGTCCTGACTTTC. This translates into CASRKVRGSGSSGANVLTF. Full variable domain (remainder filled in from reference TRBV11-2 and TRBJ2-6): EAGVAQSPRYKIIEKRQSVAFWCNPISGHATLYWYQQILGQGPKLLIQFQNNGVVDDSQLPKDRFSAERLKGVDSTLKIQPAKLEDSAVYLCASRKVRGSGSSGANVLTFGAGSRLTVL.

The genes are TRBV30 and TRBJ2-2, with D possibly matching TRBD1 (6 bases). In germline, CDR1 is GTSNPN, CDR2 SVGIG (reference sequence). V lost 0 bases to trimming and J lost 2 bases, with 19 bases between them. The CDR3 sequence is 18 residues long. For the CDR3, the DNA is TGTGCCTGGAGTGTTAAGAGACAGGCCAACCCCAACACCGGGGAGCTGTTTTTT. Residues: CAWSVKRQANPNTGELFF. Full variable domain (rest looked up from reference TRBV30 and TRBJ2-2): SQTIHQWPATLVQPVGSPLSLECTVEGTSNPNLYWYRQAAGRGLQLLFYSVGIGQISSEVPQNLSASRPQDRQFILSSKKLLLSDSGFYLCAWSVKRQANPNTGELFFGEGSRLTVL.